A selection of T cell receptor beta chains follows, all from one sample in a study of post-analysis software for immune sequencing data. MiXCR, run by TCRdb on the PCR reads, gives a single entry per CDR3 protein. The table lists hundreds of thousands of distinct CDR3 sequences, approximately 38% of them singletons. The source material was blood. The receptors derive from a girl aged 10-17 years with multiple sclerosis. Each CDR3 is given with its conserved first and last residue.

>TRBV12-3/TRBV12-4|TRBJ2-3
CASSLNRGTDAQYF
>TRBV20-1|TRBJ2-1
CSARGATVNEQFF
>TRBV7-9|TRBJ2-5
CASSLQTGIAETQYF
>TRBV4-1|TRBJ2-1
CASSQGQGALEQFF
>TRBV18|TRBJ1-1
CASSTGGGTEAFF
>TRBV7-2|TRBJ2-3
CASSLGGEGVTDTQYF
>TRBV6-5|TRBJ2-1
CASRPSRDTYNEQFF
>TRBV12-3/TRBV12-4|TRBJ2-1
CASSLSRRQPYNEQFF
>TRBV6-2/TRBV6-3|TRBJ2-1
CAGSYINPRGATYEQFF
>TRBV7-2|TRBJ1-4
CASSLDGGVGKLFF
>TRBV20-1|TRBJ2-1
CSASPSGGVPNEQFF